Listed below are T cell receptor beta chains from one sample, sequenced in a study of siplizumab effects on memory and regulatory T cells. The protocol was immunoSEQ multiplex PCR, while the TCRdb copy is restricted to in-frame clones and leaves out a portion. The data contain 100,000 or so clones, 85% to 95% of them singletons. The sample was non-Treg CD4+ T cells sorted from blood. The receptors come from a human donor in good health. CDR3s include the opening cysteine and the closing phenylalanine or tryptophan. Each record gives: clone size, V gene, D gene, J gene, CDR3 length, CDR3 DNA, CDR3 protein. The D gene is left open where the match is weak. Not all rows give a size; the values are once, few, many and, for expanded clones, a class.

NA	TRBV5-1	TRBD1	TRBJ1-5	15	TGCGCCAGCAGCCCCGGGACAGGGAGGAATCAGCCCCAGCATTTT	CASSPGTGRNQPQHF
once	TRBV5-5	NA	TRBJ1-1	12	TGTGCCAGCAGCTTGCAACACCTTGAAGCTTTCTTT	CASSLQHLEAFF
NA	TRBV19	NA	TRBJ1-2	15	TGTGCCAGTACCTGGGCAACAGAAGTTAACTATGGCTACACCTTC	CASTWATEVNYGYTF
NA	TRBV6-6	NA	TRBJ1-1	14	TGTGCCAGCAGTCAGAACAGGGTCGGTACTGAAGCTTTCTTT	CASSQNRVGTEAFF
NA	TRBV28	TRBD1	TRBJ2-1	15	TGTGCCAGCTGTCATTTGGGACAGGGCTACAATGAGCAGTTCTTC	CASCHLGQGYNEQFF
NA	TRBV10-3	TRBD1	TRBJ1-1	14	TGTGCCATCAGCTCTACAGGGGGGAACACTGAAGCTTTCTTT	CAISSTGGNTEAFF
NA	TRBV5-1	TRBD2	TRBJ2-1	17	TGCGCCAGCAGCTTGGACTCAGCGGGAGGGCCTGACAATGAGCAGTTCTTC	CASSLDSAGGPDNEQFF
NA	TRBV10-3	NA	TRBJ1-1	14	TGTGCCATCAGTTCAGGGAGTCTGAACACTGAAGCTTTCTTT	CAISSGSLNTEAFF
NA	TRBV5-1	NA	TRBJ2-7	14	TGCGCCAGCAGCTTGGCGGGGGCGGAGACCGAGCAGTACTTC	CASSLAGAETEQYF
NA	TRBV5-4	NA	TRBJ1-2	15	TGTGCCAGCAGCTTTGCAGGGGAACTTAACTATGGCTACACCTTC	CASSFAGELNYGYTF
NA	TRBV14	NA	TRBJ2-7	13	TGTGCCAGCAGCCAAGGTCTAGCCTACGAGCAGTACTTC	CASSQGLAYEQYF
NA	TRBV19	TRBD1	TRBJ2-2	15	TGTGCCAGTACCAACAGGGGAAAGGGCACCGGGGAGCTGTTTTTT	CASTNRGKGTGELFF
NA	TRBV6-5	NA	TRBJ2-5	16	TGTGCCAGCAGTTACACCTCTGCCGTAGAATGGGAGACCCAGTACTTC	CASSYTSAVEWETQYF
NA	TRBV6-6	NA	TRBJ2-3	14	TGTGCCAGCAGTTACTCGACAGAAATTGATACGCAGTATTTT	CASSYSTEIDTQYF
NA	TRBV28	NA	TRBJ1-1	15	TGTGCCAGCAGTTTGACTCGGACGACTAACACTGAAGCTTTCTTT	CASSLTRTTNTEAFF
NA	TRBV5-1	NA	TRBJ1-1	13	TGCGCCAGCACTCCCGGTGGGAACACTGAAGCTTTCTTT	CASTPGGNTEAFF
NA	TRBV6-6	TRBD1	TRBJ2-1	15	TGTGCCAGCAGTACCCTCGGGACAGGGGGCAATGAGCAGTTCTTC	CASSTLGTGGNEQFF
NA	TRBV5-1	NA	TRBJ2-1	15	TGCGCCAGCAGCTTGGAGGCAGGCCTCCTAACAGGGCAGTTCTTC	CASSLEAGLLTGQFF
NA	TRBV6-1	NA	TRBJ1-2	12	TGTGCCAGCAGAGAAGGGGACTATGGCTACACCTTC	CASREGDYGYTF
NA	TRBV5-8	NA	TRBJ2-7	13	TGTGCCAGCTCATGGGCTCGGACTACGACTCAGTACTTC	CASSWARTTTQYF
NA	TRBV29-1	NA	TRBJ1-1	12	TGCAGCGTCCGACGAGTGAACACTGAAGCTTTCTTT	CSVRRVNTEAFF
NA	TRBV7-2	TRBD1	TRBJ1-2	15	TGTGCCAGCAGCTCCCGGACAGGGGGAATCTATGGCTACACCTTC	CASSSRTGGIYGYTF
NA	TRBV30	NA	TRBJ1-4	13	TGTGCCTGGAGGCATCTCGCTGACAGAAAACTGTTTTTT	CAWRHLADRKLFF
NA	TRBV9	NA	TRBJ2-2	13	TGTGCCAGCAGCGTGTCCCGAACCGGGGAGCTGTTTTTT	CASSVSRTGELFF
NA	TRBV6-5	NA	TRBJ2-2	14	TGTGCCAGCAGGGGGACTTCTAACACCGGGGAGCTGTTTTTT	CASRGTSNTGELFF
NA	TRBV14	NA	TRBJ2-7	13	TGTGCCAGCAGCCAAGAGACTGTCGGCGAGCAGTACTTC	CASSQETVGEQYF
NA	TRBV27	NA	TRBJ1-5	14	TGTGCCAGCAGTTTACAGATTTGGGATCAGCCCCAGCATTTT	CASSLQIWDQPQHF
once	TRBV7-9	NA	TRBJ2-7	11	TGTGCCAGCAGCTTCGGGCTCGAGCAGTACTTC	CASSFGLEQYF
few	TRBV28	NA	TRBJ1-1	12	TGTGCCAGCAGTTTCCACCCGGGGCGGGCTTTCTTT	CASSFHPGRAFF
NA	TRBV28	NA	TRBJ1-2	14	TGTGCCAGCAGTTTATGGGGGGTGGACTATGGCTACACCTTC	CASSLWGVDYGYTF
NA	TRBV7-8	NA	TRBJ1-2	17	TGTGCCAGCAGCGCAGTCATTTTAGAACAGGATTCCTATGGCTACACCTTC	CASSAVILEQDSYGYTF
NA	TRBV28	NA	TRBJ2-1	17	TGTGCCAGCAGTTTATTAACCGGATCGGGCTCCTACAATGAGCAGTTCTTC	CASSLLTGSGSYNEQFF
NA	TRBV18	NA	TRBJ2-7	15	TGTGCCAGCTCACCAGACGTGTCTGGGGCCTACGAGCAGTACTTC	CASSPDVSGAYEQYF
once	TRBV7-9	NA	TRBJ1-1	14	TGTGCCAGCAGCGCACCGGGACCCAACACTGAAGCTTTCTTT	CASSAPGPNTEAFF
NA	TRBV7-9	NA	TRBJ2-5	13	TGTGCCAGCTCCCGAGGCGGGCTGGAGACCCAGTACTTC	CASSRGGLETQYF
NA	TRBV30	NA	TRBJ2-4	10	TGTGCCTGGCAAGGTACGAATCACCACTTC	CAWQGTNHHF
NA	TRBV19	NA	TRBJ2-3	15	TGTGCCAGTAGTAGCCTTGGAGCTAGCACAGATACGCAGTATTTT	CASSSLGASTDTQYF
NA	TRBV7-9	NA	TRBJ2-2	10	TGTGCCAGCATACCCGGGGAGCTGTTTTTT	CASIPGELFF
NA	TRBV30	NA	TRBJ2-6	16	TGTGCCTGGAGTATTGGGGTGTCGGCCAAGGCCAACGTCCTGACTTTC	CAWSIGVSAKANVLTF
NA	TRBV28	NA	TRBJ1-3	16	TGTGCCAGCAGTTCCCGAAGAGATAGCTCTGGAAACACCATATATTTT	CASSSRRDSSGNTIYF
NA	TRBV18	NA	TRBJ1-4	14	TGTGCCAGCTCATATACGGGCCCGAATGAAAAACTGTTTTTT	CASSYTGPNEKLFF
NA	TRBV11-3	NA	TRBJ1-1	13	TGTGCCAGCAGCGTGGGACAGAACACTGAAGCTTTCTTT	CASSVGQNTEAFF
NA	TRBV11-2	NA	TRBJ1-4	14	TGTGCCAGCAGGTCCTCTCAACAGGGTATTCAACTGTTTTTT	CASRSSQQGIQLFF
NA	TRBV27	NA	TRBJ2-4	15	TGTGCCAGCAGATCAGTGGGAAGAGCCAAAAACATTCAGTACTTC	CASRSVGRAKNIQYF
NA	TRBV18	TRBD2	TRBJ2-2	17	TGTGCCAGCTCACGCCTGGCGGGAGCTACGAACACCGGGGAGCTGTTTTTT	CASSRLAGATNTGELFF
NA	TRBV7-2	NA	TRBJ2-7	12	TGTGCCAGCAGCCCTTGGCGCTACGAGCAGTACTTC	CASSPWRYEQYF
NA	TRBV11-3	NA	TRBJ2-1	14	TGTGCCAGCAGCTTAAGTGGCTCCTACAATGAGCAGTTCTTC	CASSLSGSYNEQFF
NA	TRBV15	NA	TRBJ2-1	14	TGTGCCACCAGCATAGACCAGGGTCCCAATGAGCAGTTCTTC	CATSIDQGPNEQFF
NA	TRBV5-8	NA	TRBJ2-3	17	TGTGCCAGCAGCTTGGGGGACCATATATATAACACAGATACGCAGTATTTT	CASSLGDHIYNTDTQYF
once	TRBV18	NA	TRBJ2-1	14	TGTGCCAGCTCACTAACACAGGTGGGCAATGAGCAGTTCTTC	CASSLTQVGNEQFF
NA	TRBV6-6	TRBD1	TRBJ1-2	15	TGTGCCAGCAGTTACGGCGACAGGGCGGCAAATGGCTACACCTTC	CASSYGDRAANGYTF
NA	TRBV18	NA	TRBJ1-1	13	TGTGCCAGCTCACCATCAAGGGACACTGAAGCTTTCTTT	CASSPSRDTEAFF
once	TRBV11-2	NA	TRBJ1-1	14	TGTGCCAGCAGCCCGAGGGTAGTAGACACTGAAGCTTTCTTT	CASSPRVVDTEAFF
NA	TRBV23-1	TRBD1	TRBJ1-5	16	TGCGCCAGCGAGGGCACAGGGGGACTGGGGGATCCCCCCCAGCATTTT	CASEGTGGLGDPPQHF
NA	TRBV6-5	NA	TRBJ2-1	15	TGTGCCAGCAGTTACAATAGGAATACCTACAATGAGCAGTTCTTC	CASSYNRNTYNEQFF